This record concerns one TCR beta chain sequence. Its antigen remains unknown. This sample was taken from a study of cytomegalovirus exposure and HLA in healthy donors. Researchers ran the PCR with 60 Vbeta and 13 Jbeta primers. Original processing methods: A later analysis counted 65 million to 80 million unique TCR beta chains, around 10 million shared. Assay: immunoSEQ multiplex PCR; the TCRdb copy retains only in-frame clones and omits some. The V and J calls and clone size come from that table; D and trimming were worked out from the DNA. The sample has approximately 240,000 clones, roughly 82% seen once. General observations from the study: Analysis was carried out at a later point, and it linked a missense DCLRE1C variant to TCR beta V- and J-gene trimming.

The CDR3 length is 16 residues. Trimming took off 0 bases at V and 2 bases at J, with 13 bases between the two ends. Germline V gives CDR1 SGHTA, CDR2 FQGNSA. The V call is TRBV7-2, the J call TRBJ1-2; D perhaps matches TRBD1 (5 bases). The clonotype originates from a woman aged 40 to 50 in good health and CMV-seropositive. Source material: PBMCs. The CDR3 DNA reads TGTGCCAGCAGCTTAGCCCTTGGGGGGGGAAACTATGGCTACACCTTC. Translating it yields CASSLALGGGNYGYTF.